The 32 T cell receptor beta chains below were found in one sample sequenced in a study of beta chain features in type 1 diabetes. Study outcomes and limitations: Within each of all four CD4+ subsets, Type 1 diabetes patients had TCRB CDR3s that were moderately but significantly shorter.

The authors reverse transcribed all of the isolated RNA, so sequencing captured expressed TCRB transcripts. The data were produced by immunoSEQ multiplex PCR, yet TCRdb's version contains in-frame clones alone and is incomplete. This sample has 95,000 to 150,000 clones, with around 17% found just once. No antigen has been assigned to these receptors. Sequenced material: central memory CD4+ T cells from blood. These receptors were collected from a man aged 25-45 years with type 1 diabetes.

This chain links TRBV10-3 with TRBJ2-2; D is ambiguous. Germline lookup yields CDR1 ENHRY and CDR2 SYGVKD. The CDR3 covers 15 residues. The V end was cut by 3 bases, the J end by 2 bases, with 10 bases between. The CDR3 reads CAISDGQSNTGELFF. The CDR3 region has the DNA TGTGCCATCAGTGATGGCCAGAGTAACACCGGGGAGCTGTTTTTT.

The chain recombines TRBV29-1 with TRBJ2-7, with 9 bases fitting TRBD1. V trimming: 5 bases; J trimming: 3 bases; junction bases outside the gene matches: 2. This CDR3 contains 12 residues. Germline CDR1 and CDR2: SQVTM and ANQGSEA. The chain's CDR3 is CSVSTGGYEQYF. For the CDR3, the DNA is TGCAGCGTTTCGACAGGGGGCTACGAGCAGTACTTC.

J is TRBJ1-4 and V is TRBV9; D is unresolved. There are 14 residues in the CDR3. V lost 0 bases and J 8 bases, leaving 11 bases between the germline ends. The germline gives CDR1 SGDLS, CDR2 YYNGEE. The DNA of the CDR3 is TGTGCCAGCAGCGTAGACCTGCGGGGAGAAAAACTGTTTTTT. Its protein is CASSVDLRGEKLFF.

This clone was counted at least ten times. The chain carries TRBV5-1 and TRBJ2-1, with 11 bases lining up with TRBD1. Germline trimming cut 3 bases from V and 5 bases from J; bases unmatched to any gene: 1. This CDR3 region has 14 residues. Germline V CDR1 and CDR2: SGHRS, YFSETQ. The CDR3 bases are TGCGCCAGCAGCTGGGGACAGGGGGACAATGAGCAGTTCTTC. This gives the protein CASSWGQGDNEQFF. Looking up the rest from reference TRBV5-1 and TRBJ2-1 gives the full variable domain: KAGVTQTPRYLIKTRGQQVTLSCSPISGHRSVSWYQQTPGQGLQFLFEYFSETQRNKGNFPGRFSGRQFSNSRSEMNVSTLELGDSALYLCASSWGQGDNEQFFGPGTRLTVL.

The chain recombines TRBV5-1 with TRBJ2-5; 7 positions match TRBD1. The CDR3 extends over 14 amino acids. CDR1 is SGHRS and CDR2 is YFSETQ in the germline V gene. With 7 bases clipped from V and 3 bases from J, the junction kept 9 bases outside the gene matches. This CDR3 reads CASGSTGYEETQYF. The CDR3, as DNA: TGCGCCAGCGGGTCGACAGGGTATGAAGAGACCCAGTACTTC.

This clone was seen a few times. The chain employs TRBV30 and TRBJ1-2; D gene uncertain. Germline V CDR1 and CDR2: GTSNPN, SVGIG (reference sequence). The CDR3 is 11 residues long. V was trimmed by 3 bases and J by 10 bases, leaving 12 bases between them. In nucleotides, the CDR3 is TGTGCCTGGAGGAGAGGGATCTCCTACACCTTC. Translating it yields CAWRRGISYTF.

This chain joins TRBV7-2 and TRBJ2-7; possible D gene TRBD1, 6 bases. The length of the CDR3 is 15 residues. Germline CDR1 SGHTA, CDR2 FQGNSA. V was cut by 5 bases and J by 3 bases, with 17 bases left in between. In DNA, the CDR3 is TGTGCCAGCAGCCCCTCAGGGGCTTCGGGCTACGAGCAGTACTTC. This codes for CASSPSGASGYEQYF.

This clone was detected a few times. In DNA form, the CDR3 reads TGTGCCAGCAGCCAAGTTGAGGGCACAGATACGCAGTATTTT. Amino acid sequence: CASSQVEGTDTQYF. The V call is TRBV4-2, the J call TRBJ2-3; no clear D. In germline, CDR1 is LGHNA, CDR2 YNFKEQ. Trimming pared 1 base from V and 1 base from J, leaving 6 bases between. CDR3 length: 14 amino acids.

Only a few counts were recorded for this clone. The chain carries TRBV7-9 and TRBJ2-7, with 7 bases fitting TRBD1. The CDR3 covers 14 residues. The trim removed 5 bases at V and 3 bases at J, leaving 7 bases unmatched. The germline V gene has CDR1 SEHNR and CDR2 FQNEAQ (reference sequence). The CDR3, as DNA: TGTGCCAGCAGCCGAACGACAGGGCTCTACGAGCAGTACTTC. Its translation is CASSRTTGLYEQYF.

The chain carries TRBV23-1 and TRBJ1-5; no reliable D call. TRBV23-1 is filed as an ORF, its function uncertain. V shed 7 bases and J shed 5 bases, with 18 bases lying between them. The CDR3 totals 15 residues. The CDR3 is CASTPLKERDQPQHF. CDR3 coding DNA: TGCGCCAGCACTCCCCTAAAGGAGAGGGATCAGCCCCAGCATTTT.

This clone turned up a few times. DNA for the CDR3: TGTGCCAGCAGCGTGGGGGTGGTGGCGGGGTCCAACGAGCAGTACTTC. Translated: CASSVGVVAGSNEQYF. This rearrangement joins TRBV7-9 to TRBJ2-7, with TRBD2 as a possible D gene (6 bases). Looked up from germline, CDR1 is SEHNR and CDR2 is FQNEAQ (reference sequence). The CDR3 contains 16 residues. V was cut by 5 bases and J by 5 bases, with 22 bases left in between.

This clone was detected only a few times. The chain couples TRBV30 to TRBJ2-7; D may be TRBD2 (5 bases). Trimming took off 4 bases at V and 0 bases at J, with 10 bases between the two ends. Per germline, CDR1 GTSNPN and CDR2 SVGIG (reference sequence). The CDR3 is 13 amino acids. CDR3 DNA sequence: TGTGCCTGGAAAATCCGGGACTCCTACGAGCAGTACTTC. The encoded protein is CAWKIRDSYEQYF. Full variable domain (rest looked up from reference TRBV30 and TRBJ2-7): SQTIHQWPATLVQPVGSPLSLECTVEGTSNPNLYWYRQAAGRGLQLLFYSVGIGQISSEVPQNLSASRPQDRQFILSSKKLLLSDSGFYLCAWKIRDSYEQYFGPGTRLTVT.

This clone was detected a few times. The rearrangement joins TRBV28 to TRBJ2-3; D is ambiguous. The germline V and J ends were trimmed by 2 bases and 4 bases, with 7 bases remaining between them. The CDR3 has 13 residues. Per germline, CDR1 MDHEN and CDR2 SYDVKM. DNA for the CDR3: TGTGCCAGCAGTTTACAAGGCGCAGATACGCAGTATTTT. Amino acids: CASSLQGADTQYF. The full variable domain, with the rest looked up from reference TRBV28 and TRBJ2-3, is DVKVTQSSRYLVKRTGEKVFLECVQDMDHENMFWYRQDPGLGLRLIYFSYDVKMKEKGDIPEGYSVSREKKERFSLILESASTNQTSMYLCASSLQGADTQYFGPGTRLTVL.

The chain uses TRBV13 and TRBJ2-5; D gene uncertain. Trimming took off 2 bases at V and 4 bases at J, with 5 bases between the two ends. This CDR3 is built from 12 residues. Germline CDR1 reads PRHDT; CDR2 reads FYEKMQ (reference sequence). DNA for the CDR3: TGTGCCAGCAGCTTAAACCGAGAGACCCAGTACTTC. It specifies CASSLNRETQYF.

The chain uses TRBV27 and TRBJ2-6; 11 bases are shared with TRBD1. This CDR3 region has 18 residues. V was clipped by 7 bases and J by 2 bases; unmatched bases: 10. Per germline, CDR1 MNHEY and CDR2 SMNVEV (reference sequence). CDR3 nucleotide sequence: TGTGCCAGCATGTGGACAGGGGGCGCGGACCCTGGGGCCAACGTCCTGACTTTC. It codes for CASMWTGGADPGANVLTF.

This clone has just a few counts. V is TRBV7-2 and J is TRBJ2-7, with D maybe TRBD1 (6 bases). The CDR3 has 16 amino acids. Trimming removed 3 bases at V and 2 bases at J, with 17 bases between. The germline gives CDR1 SGHTA, CDR2 FQGNSA. Written as DNA, the CDR3 is TGTGCCAGCAGCTTGGTCAGGAGCGCAGGGGCCTACGAGCAGTACTTC. Encoded protein: CASSLVRSAGAYEQYF.

V gene TRBV9 combines with J gene TRBJ2-1, with D tentatively TRBD1 or TRBD2 (6 bases each). The V gene's germline CDR1 is SGDLS and CDR2 YYNGEE. CDR3 length: 17 amino acids. V dropped 0 bases and J dropped 5 bases, with 18 bases sitting between them. CDR3 in amino acids: CASSVARWGAIHNEQFF. In DNA, the CDR3 is TGTGCCAGCAGCGTAGCCCGTTGGGGGGCCATTCACAATGAGCAGTTCTTC.

This clone was observed a handful of times. V is TRBV9 and J is TRBJ2-2; 9 bases fit TRBD1. Germline-derived CDR1 and CDR2 are SGDLS and YYNGEE. The V segment lost 4 bases and the J segment 3 bases; nucleotides outside the gene matches: 13. The CDR3 is 18 amino acids. CDR3 DNA: TGTGCCAGCAGCCCTTGGACAGGGGTCGCCTCTCACACCGGGGAGCTGTTTTTT. It is translated as CASSPWTGVASHTGELFF.

The gene calls are TRBV9 and TRBJ2-1, with a possible D match to TRBD2 (6 bases). This CDR3 spans 12 amino acids. Trimming stripped 0 bases from V and 12 bases from J, with 10 bases between. Germline assignment: CDR1 SGDLS and CDR2 YYNGEE. The CDR3 region has the DNA TGTGCCAGCAGCGTAGTTGCGGGGCCGCAGTTCTTC. It yields the protein CASSVVAGPQFF. Supplemented by reference TRBV9 and TRBJ2-1, the full variable domain reads DSGVTQTPKHLITATGQRVTLRCSPRSGDLSVYWYQQSLDQGLQFLIQYYNGEERAKGNILERFSAQQFPDLHSELNLSSLELGDSALYFCASSVVAGPQFFGPGTRLTVL.

This clone was detected many times. The V gene is TRBV18, the J gene TRBJ2-4; D may be TRBD2 (6 bases). Trimming shortened V by 1 base and J by 3 bases, and 10 bases separated the two germline ends. The CDR3 totals 15 residues. Germline CDR1 reads KGHSH; CDR2 reads LQKENI. CDR3 loop: CASSPQGLGKNIQYF. CDR3 DNA sequence: TGTGCCAGCTCACCACAGGGACTGGGCAAAAACATTCAGTACTTC.

This clone was counted only a few times. The V call is TRBV7-8, the J call TRBJ2-7, with 7 bases identical to TRBD1. The J segment lost 2 bases and the V segment lost 1 base, leaving 2 bases of the junction unmatched. The CDR3 covers 14 residues. CDR1 is SGHVS and CDR2 is FQNEAQ in the germline V gene. CDR3 coding DNA: TGTGCCAGCAGCTTAGGACAGGGAACCTACGAGCAGTACTTC. This gives the protein CASSLGQGTYEQYF. Looking up the rest from reference TRBV7-8 and TRBJ2-7 gives the full variable domain: GAGVSQSPRYKVAKRGQDVALRCDPISGHVSLFWYQQALGQGPEFLTYFQNEAQLDKSGLPSDRFFAERPEGSVSTLKIQRTQQEDSAVYLCASSLGQGTYEQYFGPGTRLTVT.

The J gene is TRBJ2-5, the V gene TRBV11-3; 10 positions match TRBD2. Trimming took 5 bases from V and 5 from J; bases not matched to a gene: 8. The CDR3 has 15 amino acids. Germline V lookup: CDR1 SGHNT, CDR2 YENEEA. The CDR3 loop reads CASSSRTSGWETQYF. The CDR3 DNA reads TGTGCCAGCAGCAGTCGGACTAGCGGATGGGAGACCCAGTACTTC.

The V gene is TRBV5-6, the J gene TRBJ2-1; the match to TRBD1 covers 10 bases. V was clipped by 0 bases and J by 9 bases; unmatched bases: 6. The CDR3 runs 15 residues. CDR1 is SGHDT and CDR2 is YYEEEE in the germline V gene. CDR3 protein: CASSLEGQGTAEQFF. Here the CDR3 DNA reads TGTGCCAGCAGCTTGGAGGGACAGGGGACTGCTGAGCAGTTCTTC.

With respect to this clone: Sequence at one end of the junction differs from germline and may be a read error. DNA for the CDR3: TGCGCCAGCAGCCTCGGACTAGCGGGGGTTTCAGATACGCAGTATTTT. This translates into CASSLGLAGVSDTQYF. This rearrangement joins TRBV7-2 to TRBJ2-3; 13 nucleotides agree with TRBD2. There are 16 residues in the CDR3. Germline V lookup: CDR1 SGHTA, CDR2 FQGNSA.

This chain uses TRBV4-3 with TRBJ1-4, with D perhaps matching TRBD1 (6 bases). Germline V gives CDR1 LGHNA, CDR2 YSLEER. Deletions cut 6 bases from V and 4 bases from J, with 12 bases between. The CDR3 has 14 amino acids. The CDR3 reads CASRLTGFNEKLFF. Written as DNA, the CDR3 is TGCGCCAGCAGGCTGACAGGATTTAATGAAAAACTGTTTTTT.

CDR3 region: CSVEAATGLNYEQYF. The CDR3 bases are TGCAGCGTTGAGGCTGCGACAGGGCTAAACTACGAGCAGTACTTC. The chain carries TRBV29-1 and TRBJ2-7; 7 nucleotides align to TRBD1. The junction had 11 bases not matched to a gene; V was cut back by 3 bases and J by 3 bases. This CDR3 comprises 15 residues. Looked up from germline, CDR1 is SQVTM and CDR2 is ANQGSEA.

The chain combines TRBV7-9 with TRBJ2-3; D may be TRBD1 (6 bases). The CDR3 totals 13 residues. Germline-derived CDR1 and CDR2 are SEHNR and FQNEAQ (reference sequence). V lost 5 bases to trimming and J lost 3 bases, with 9 bases between them. The CDR3 coding sequence is TGTGCCAGCAGCGGACAGTATACAGATACGCAGTATTTT. Protein product: CASSGQYTDTQYF.

The table lists this clone with a few counts. The chain carries TRBV4-3 and TRBJ2-2, with unresolved D. The CDR3 contains 14 residues. Deletions cut 0 bases from V and 6 bases from J, with 8 bases between. Germline-derived CDR1 and CDR2 are LGHNA and YSLEER. The CDR3 loop reads CASSQDSRAGELFF. The CDR3 region has the DNA TGCGCCAGCAGCCAAGATTCACGCGCCGGGGAGCTGTTTTTT.

The V gene is TRBV25-1, the J gene TRBJ2-7; 9 bases align to TRBD1. Germline loops: CDR1 MGHDK, CDR2 SYGVNS. This CDR3 has 14 amino acids. Trimming took 4 bases from V and 9 from J; bases not matched to a gene: 10. CDR3 protein: CASSAIRDRETQYF. The CDR3 coding sequence is TGTGCCAGCAGTGCAATCCGGGACAGGGAAACGCAGTACTTC.

The gene calls are TRBV9 and TRBJ2-1; 8 bases are shared with TRBD1. CDR1 and CDR2 (germline): SGDLS, YYNGEE. Trimming at V came to 3 bases and at J to 5 bases, leaving 7 bases not matched to a gene. This CDR3 is 15 amino acids long. The CDR3 nucleotides are TGTGCCAGCAGCGCCACAGGGGGTTACGACAATGAGCAGTTCTTC. This codes for CASSATGGYDNEQFF. The full variable domain, in which reference TRBV9 and TRBJ2-1 provide the parts outside the CDR3, is DSGVTQTPKHLITATGQRVTLRCSPRSGDLSVYWYQQSLDQGLQFLIQYYNGEERAKGNILERFSAQQFPDLHSELNLSSLELGDSALYFCASSATGGYDNEQFFGPGTRLTVL.

This chain joins TRBV6-1 and TRBJ1-2; D not resolved. This CDR3 region has 12 residues. V lost 2 bases to trimming and J lost 6 bases, with 7 bases between them. Germline V gene sequence: CDR1 MNHNS, CDR2 SASEGT. CDR3 sequence (DNA): TGTGCCAGCAGTGAACAGGTCCATGGCTACACCTTC. This translates into CASSEQVHGYTF.

J is TRBJ2-2 and V is TRBV27; no firm D call. The germline CDR1 and CDR2 sequences are MNHEY and SMNVEV (reference sequence). V lost 6 bases, J lost 4 bases, and 18 bases lay in between. The length of the CDR3 is 16 residues. The CDR3 coding sequence is TGTGCCAGCAGAGTGGACGGCATTCTTTCCACCGGGGAGCTGTTTTTT. It is translated as CASRVDGILSTGELFF.